This TCR beta chain was captured by sequencing in a study of CD8+CD57+ T cells in acquired aplastic anemia. Background on the study: Yields of DNA that came from sorted CD4+ and CD8+ cells averaged roughly 3.2 ug. Study observations and caveats: The study identified more than 25 CD8+ CDR3 sequences shared by patients and controls.

The patients chosen for sequencing had shown expansion of CD8+CD57+ cells (detected by flow cytometry). Every one of the patients had aplastic anemia (severe, acquired). None of the patients had been given any therapy when their blood was sampled. As for this clonotype: The antigen is undetermined.

Researchers used genomic DNA as the template to profile TCR beta VDJ and CDR3. MiXCR, run by TCRdb on the reads, gives a single entry per CDR3 protein. The sample includes fewer than 250,000 distinct CDR3 sequences, more than 40% seen only once; the top ten take 6.5% to 10%. This clonotype was sampled from a human donor with aplastic anemia. Sequenced material: sorted CD4+, CD8+, or CD8+CD57+ T cells (not recorded which) from PBMCs.

CDR3 loop: CASSFRDSGVQGAFF. For the CDR3, the DNA is TGTGCCAGCAGCTTCCGGGACAGCGGCGTCCAAGGGGCTTTCTTT. This chain links TRBV7-3 with TRBJ1-1; 7 bases agree with TRBD1. Trimming at V came to 3 bases and at J to 11 bases, leaving 15 bases not matched to a gene. This CDR3 is 15 amino acids long. Germline V gives CDR1 SGHTA, CDR2 FQGTGA.